This T cell receptor beta chain was recovered during a study of shared clonotypes between healthy human individuals. This CDR3 region has 15 residues. Trimming shortened V by 2 bases and J by 2 bases, and 13 bases separated the two germline ends. Germline assignment: CDR1 MNHEY and CDR2 SVGAGI. As defined, naive CD8 cells were CD45RO-negative and positively selected for CCR7, with terminally differentiated effector memory CD45RA+ cells excluded. The method was immunoSEQ multiplex PCR; TCRdb's version includes in-frame clones alone and lacks a portion of them. The sample contains about 2,100,000 clones, about 92% of which appear only once.

V usage is TRBV6-5 and J usage is TRBJ2-7, with D tentatively TRBD2 (6 bases). The sample comprised naive CD8+ T cells from PBMCs. The TCR originated in a man between 18 and 35 years old in good health. Some clones in this sample may be carry-over from other donors' samples. CDR3 in amino acids: CASSYVGGSAYEQYF. The DNA for the CDR3 is TGTGCCAGCAGTTACGTGGGGGGAAGTGCCTACGAGCAGTACTTC.